Shown below are 27 T cell receptor beta chains from a single sample sequenced in a study of T cell responses to AZD1222 COVID-19 vaccine. Clones were read by immunoSEQ multiplex PCR, and TCRdb kept only the in-frame ones, dropping some. Altogether around 110,000 clones are present, roughly nine tenths being singletons, with the ten largest covering about 5%. The sample in question was peripheral blood, obtained 28 days after the second AZD1222 dose. Every receptor here comes from an adult who received the AZD1222 COVID-19 vaccine.

On this clone: Other DNA sequences in the same sample also yield this CDR3. The CDR3 region has the DNA TGCGCCAGCAGCAGATTAGCGGGGGCCGACGAGCAGTACTTC. Protein sequence: CASSRLAGADEQYF. The rearrangement links TRBV5-1 to TRBJ2-7; TRBD2 matches at 9 bases. The V and J ends lost 4 bases and 5 bases, in that order; junction bases with no gene match: 7. The CDR3 has 14 residues. Germline loops: CDR1 SGHRS, CDR2 YFSETQ.

The rearrangement joins TRBV5-1 to TRBJ2-5; a possible D gene is TRBD1 (6 bases). V was clipped by 4 bases and J by 1 base, with 14 bases between them. Germline V gene lookup returns CDR1 SGHRS and CDR2 YFSETQ. The CDR3 sequence is 15 residues long. In DNA, the CDR3 is TGCGCCAGCAGCCTGGGGACAACCATCCAAGAGACCCAGTACTTC. Amino acid sequence: CASSLGTTIQETQYF.

The J gene is TRBJ1-2, the V gene TRBV25-1; D gene ambiguous. Per germline, CDR1 MGHDK and CDR2 SYGVNS. Trimming took 5 bases from V and 7 from J, leaving 17 bases between them. The CDR3 consists of 14 residues. The CDR3 loop is CASSPSQWALGYTF. As DNA, the CDR3 is TGTGCCAGCAGTCCCTCCCAATGGGCTCTTGGCTACACCTTC.

V usage is TRBV3-1 (or the pseudogene TRBV3-2) and J usage is TRBJ1-2; tentatively, D is TRBD1 (5 bases). The CDR3 contains 15 residues. From germline, CDR1 is LGHDT and CDR2 YNNKEL (reference sequence). V lost 0 bases to trimming and J lost 4 bases, with 12 bases between them. CDR3 amino acids: CASSQDRGASYGYTF. CDR3 sequence (DNA): TGTGCCAGCAGCCAAGATCGAGGGGCAAGCTATGGCTACACCTTC.

The gene calls are TRBV5-1 and TRBJ1-6; a possible D gene is TRBD1 (6 bases). There are 15 residues in the CDR3. Between the trimmed V and J ends, which lost 0 bases and 8 bases, there was a span of 12 bases. Germline V CDR1 and CDR2: SGHRS, YFSETQ. The CDR3, as DNA: TGCGCCAGCAGCTTGGACGGGGGCAGGGATTCACCCCTCCACTTT. Its translation is CASSLDGGRDSPLHF.

The chain is built from TRBV15 and TRBJ2-1, with D possibly being TRBD2 (5 bases). The CDR3 length is 12 residues. CDR1 LNHNV and CDR2 YYDKDF come from the germline V gene (reference sequence). V lost 1 base and J 7 bases, leaving 5 bases between the germline ends. The CDR3 sequence is CATSRAGNEQFF. DNA for the CDR3: TGTGCCACCAGCAGAGCGGGGAATGAGCAGTTCTTC.

V and J are TRBV6-5 and TRBJ2-3; TRBD1 matches 8 bases. In germline, CDR1 is MNHEY, CDR2 SVGAGI. The trim removed 6 bases at V and 2 bases at J, leaving 7 bases unmatched. The CDR3 has 15 residues. The CDR3 DNA is TGTGCCAGCAGACTTGGACAGGGAGACACAGATACGCAGTATTTT. Translated: CASRLGQGDTDTQYF.

The chain carries TRBV11-2 and TRBJ1-5, with no clear D. This CDR3 is 13 amino acids long. V was trimmed by 5 bases and J by 9 bases, leaving 14 bases between them. Germline values: CDR1 SGHAT, CDR2 FQNNGV. DNA of the CDR3: TGTGCCAGCAGCCTAATGGCTTCAGGGCCCCAGCATTTT. It codes for CASSLMASGPQHF.

About this clone: This same CDR3 is encoded by further DNA sequences in the sample. The chain is built from TRBV19 and TRBJ1-4; D is unresolved. There are 15 residues in the CDR3. Germline CDR1 and CDR2: LNHDA and SQIVND (reference sequence). Between the trimmed V and J ends, which lost 4 bases and 0 bases, there was a span of 9 bases. The CDR3 nucleotides are TGTGCCAGTAGTACCGGAACAGCAACTAATGAAAAACTGTTTTTT. Translated, it gives CASSTGTATNEKLFF.

The chain carries TRBV28 and TRBJ2-7, with D hard to call. V lost 2 bases to trimming and J lost 6 bases, with 8 bases between them. Per the germline V gene, CDR1 is MDHEN and CDR2 is SYDVKM. This CDR3 has 12 residues. The CDR3 nucleotides read TGTGCCAGCAGTTTAGGAGCGAGCGAGCAGTACTTC. Its translation is CASSLGASEQYF. Looking up the rest from reference TRBV28 and TRBJ2-7 gives the full variable domain: DVKVTQSSRYLVKRTGEKVFLECVQDMDHENMFWYRQDPGLGLRLIYFSYDVKMKEKGDIPEGYSVSREKKERFSLILESASTNQTSMYLCASSLGASEQYFGPGTRLTVT.

The V call is TRBV19, the J call TRBJ1-4, with TRBD1 matching over 9 bases. Germline lookup yields CDR1 LNHDA and CDR2 SQIVND (reference sequence). CDR3 length: 15 amino acids. Unmatched junction bases numbered 7, after V lost 9 bases and J lost 2 bases. The CDR3 nucleotides read TGTGCCAGCTCCGGACAGGGGACTACTAATGAAAAACTGTTTTTT. This codes for CASSGQGTTNEKLFF.

The chain carries TRBV3-1 (or the pseudogene TRBV3-2) and TRBJ1-2; 9 bases agree with TRBD1. V trimming: 4 bases; J trimming: 4 bases; junction bases outside the gene matches: 4. This CDR3 has 14 amino acids. Germline lookup yields CDR1 LGHDT and CDR2 YNNKEL (reference sequence). The CDR3 nucleotides are TGTGCCAGCAGCCCTTACAGGGGGCCCTATGGCTACACCTTC. Translation: CASSPYRGPYGYTF.

A single count supports this clone. V usage is TRBV25-1 and J usage is TRBJ1-1; TRBD1 might be the D (5 bases). Germline CDR1 reads MGHDK; CDR2 reads SYGVNS. The CDR3 loop spans 15 amino acids. V shed 6 bases and J shed 6 bases, with 20 bases lying between them. DNA of the CDR3: TGTGCCAGCAGCGATGCCACAGGCCCCGGGGCTGAAGCTTTCTTT. It specifies CASSDATGPGAEAFF.

The V and J genes are TRBV7-9 and TRBJ1-5; D ambiguous. CDR1 and CDR2 (germline): SEHNR, FQNEAQ (reference sequence). Trimming pared 1 base from V and 2 bases from J, leaving 15 bases between. The CDR3 is 17 amino acids. CDR3 protein: CASSLVEGGRGNQPQHF. The DNA of the CDR3 is TGTGCCAGCAGCTTAGTGGAAGGTGGGAGGGGCAATCAGCCCCAGCATTTT.

This chain uses TRBV7-2 with TRBJ1-3; 9 bases are shared with TRBD1. CDR1 SGHTA and CDR2 FQGNSA come from the germline V gene. The V and J ends lost 0 bases and 2 bases, in that order; junction bases with no gene match: 5. The CDR3 is 17 amino acids. The CDR3 sequence is CASSLATGGLPGNTIYF. The CDR3 nucleotides read TGTGCCAGCAGCTTAGCAACAGGGGGCCTTCCTGGAAACACCATATATTTT.

This chain joins TRBV27 and TRBJ2-7; tentatively, D is TRBD2 (6 bases). The CDR3 is 15 residues long. The V end was cut by 7 bases, the J end by 2 bases, with 18 bases between. Germline V gene lookup returns CDR1 MNHEY and CDR2 SMNVEV (reference sequence). CDR3 sequence (DNA): TGTGCCAGCAAGCGGGCACAAAACTCCCCCTACGAGCAGTACTTC. This translates into CASKRAQNSPYEQYF.

This chain joins TRBV7-9 and TRBJ2-7; no firm D call. V lost 1 base to trimming and J lost 3 bases, with 16 bases between them. Per the germline V gene, CDR1 is SEHNR and CDR2 is FQNEAQ (reference sequence). The CDR3 totals 16 residues. CDR3 sequence (DNA): TGTGCCAGCAGCTTAGTGTCTGGGGTTCTAGGCTACGAGCAGTACTTC. This sequence encodes CASSLVSGVLGYEQYF.

The chain uses TRBV13 and TRBJ2-7; no clear D gene. The length of the CDR3 is 14 residues. Germline CDR1 and CDR2: PRHDT and FYEKMQ (reference sequence). Trimming removed 0 bases at V and 3 bases at J, with 9 bases between. CDR3 in amino acids: CASSLGISRYEQYF. In DNA, the CDR3 is TGTGCCAGCAGCTTAGGCATATCCCGCTACGAGCAGTACTTC.

This chain uses TRBV29-1 with TRBJ1-2; no firm D call. The germline V and J ends were trimmed by 0 bases and 7 bases, with 15 bases remaining between them. Germline lookup yields CDR1 SQVTM and CDR2 ANQGSEA. The CDR3 runs to 14 residues. The CDR3 region has the DNA TGCAGCGTTGAAGATCGGAGTGTAGGGATTGGCTACACCTTC. It yields the protein CSVEDRSVGIGYTF.

V and J are TRBV6-5 and TRBJ2-5; TRBD2 is a possible D gene (6 bases). This CDR3 has 15 amino acids. Germline assignment: CDR1 MNHEY and CDR2 SVGAGI. V lost 7 bases, J lost 5 bases, and 20 bases lay in between. CDR3 sequence reads: CASIPRAGRGETQYF. The CDR3 DNA sequence: TGTGCCAGCATCCCCCGGGCGGGGCGCGGTGAGACCCAGTACTTC.

This clone was detected a few times. The V and J genes are TRBV2 and TRBJ2-7; 11 positions agree with TRBD1. Germline assignment: CDR1 SNHLY and CDR2 FYNNEI. The J segment lost 0 bases and the V segment lost 4 bases, leaving 2 bases of the junction unmatched. There are 15 residues in the CDR3. The DNA for the CDR3 is TGTGCCAGCAGTGTAGGGACAGGGGGCTCCTACGAGCAGTACTTC. This codes for CASSVGTGGSYEQYF.

This chain uses TRBV7-9 with TRBJ1-2; a possible D gene is TRBD1 (6 bases). The V gene lost 5 bases and the J gene lost 5 bases, with 15 bases spanning the gap. The CDR3 loop spans 14 amino acids. Germline V gives CDR1 SEHNR, CDR2 FQNEAQ (reference sequence). The CDR3 sequence: CASSPRTDSYGYTF. The CDR3 DNA reads TGTGCCAGCAGCCCACGGACAGACTCATATGGCTACACCTTC.

This chain uses TRBV6-5 with TRBJ1-6; D gene ambiguous. This CDR3 has 13 residues. Looked up from germline, CDR1 is MNHEY and CDR2 is SVGAGI. V dropped 1 base and J dropped 6 bases, with 4 bases sitting between them. This CDR3 reads CASSYWGNSPLHF. The DNA of the CDR3 is TGTGCCAGCAGTTACTGGGGTAATTCACCCCTCCACTTT.

The chain recombines TRBV11-2 with TRBJ2-5; D not resolved. Germline CDR1 SGHAT, CDR2 FQNNGV. This CDR3 is 15 amino acids long. The germline V and J ends were trimmed by 2 bases and 2 bases, with 12 bases remaining between them. Written as DNA, the CDR3 is TGTGCCAGCAGCTTAATGTACAGCCCTCAAGAGACCCAGTACTTC. Amino acid sequence: CASSLMYSPQETQYF.

This rearrangement joins TRBV7-3 to TRBJ2-7; 8 bases are shared with TRBD2. Trimming took 5 bases from V and 7 from J; bases not matched to a gene: 10. The CDR3 totals 14 residues. Germline V gene data show CDR1 as SGHTA and CDR2 as FQGTGA. Here the CDR3 reads CASSPDSGGYEQYF. The DNA of the CDR3 is TGTGCCAGCAGCCCCGATTCGGGGGGGTATGAGCAGTACTTC. Supplemented by reference TRBV7-3 and TRBJ2-7, the full variable domain reads GAGVSQTPSNKVTEKGKYVELRCDPISGHTALYWYRQSLGQGPEFLIYFQGTGAADDSGLPNDRFFAVRPEGSVSTLKIQRTERGDSAVYLCASSPDSGGYEQYFGPGTRLTVT.

V is TRBV3-1 (or the pseudogene TRBV3-2) and J is TRBJ2-7; D gene unclear. V was trimmed by 0 bases and J by 1 base, leaving 7 bases between them. Germline CDR1 is LGHDT and CDR2 is YNNKEL (reference sequence). The CDR3 extends over 14 amino acids. CDR3 DNA sequence: TGTGCCAGCAGCCAAGAACCGGGTTCCTACGAGCAGTACTTC. Protein sequence: CASSQEPGSYEQYF.

CDR3 DNA sequence: TGTGCCAGTAGTAAGAGGGGACTCGGTAAATCCTATAATTCACCCCTCCACTTT. Protein sequence: CASSKRGLGKSYNSPLHF. The chain couples TRBV19 to TRBJ1-6; possibly TRBD1 for D (5 bases). Trimming took 4 bases from V and 1 from J, leaving 17 bases between them. CDR3 length: 18 amino acids. Germline V gene lookup returns CDR1 LNHDA and CDR2 SQIVND (reference sequence).